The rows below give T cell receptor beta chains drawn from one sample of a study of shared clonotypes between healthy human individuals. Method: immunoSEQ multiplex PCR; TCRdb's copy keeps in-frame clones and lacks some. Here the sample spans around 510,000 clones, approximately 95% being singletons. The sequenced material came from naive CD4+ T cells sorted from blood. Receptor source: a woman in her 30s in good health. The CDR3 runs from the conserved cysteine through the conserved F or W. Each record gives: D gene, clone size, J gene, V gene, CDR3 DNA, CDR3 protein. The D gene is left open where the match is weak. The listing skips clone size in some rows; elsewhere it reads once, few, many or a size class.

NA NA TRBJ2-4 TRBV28 TGTGCCAGCAGTTTAAGCGACGCAGTGTCCAAAAACATTCAGTACTTC CASSLSDAVSKNIQYF
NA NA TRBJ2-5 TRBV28 TGTGCCAGCAGCCCCGTTTTGGGCAAAGAGACCCAGTACTTC CASSPVLGKETQYF
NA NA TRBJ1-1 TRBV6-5 TGTGCCAGCAGTTACCGCTCTTTGGAGAACACTGAAGCTTTCTTT CASSYRSLENTEAFF
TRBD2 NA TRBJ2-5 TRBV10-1 TGCGCCAGCAGCGGGACTAGCGGGAGTGTGAGAGAGACCCAGTACTTC CASSGTSGSVRETQYF
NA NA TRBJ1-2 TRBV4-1 TGCGCCAGCAGCCAGATGGGGAGGGGATCCTATGGCTACACCTTC CASSQMGRGSYGYTF
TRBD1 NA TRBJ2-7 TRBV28 TGTGCCAGCGGTCCGGGACAGCTCTACGAGCAGTACTTC CASGPGQLYEQYF
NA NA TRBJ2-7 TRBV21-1 TGTGCCAGCAGCAAAGGCGGACGGGACCCCTACGAGCAGTACTTC CASSKGGRDPYEQYF
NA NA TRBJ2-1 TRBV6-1 TGTGCCAGCAGGGGACGGATCTACAATGAGCAGTTCTTC CASRGRIYNEQFF
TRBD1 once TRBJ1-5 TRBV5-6 TGTGCCAGCAGCGCAGGACAGGGATTAGCCCAGCATTTT CASSAGQGLAQHF
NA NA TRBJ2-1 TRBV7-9 TGTGCCAGCAGCATACCCCCCGGGGTGAGGAATGAGCAGTTCTTC CASSIPPGVRNEQFF
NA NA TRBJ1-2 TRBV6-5 TGTGCCAGCAGTCCCAGAAAGGAGAACTATGGCTACACCTTC CASSPRKENYGYTF
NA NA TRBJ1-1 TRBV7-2 TGTGCCAGCAGCTTAGCGGGGGGGAACACTGAAGCTTTCTTT CASSLAGGNTEAFF
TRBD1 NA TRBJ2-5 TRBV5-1 TGCGCCAGCAGCTTACAGGGGGCCGAGGAGACCCAGTACTTC CASSLQGAEETQYF
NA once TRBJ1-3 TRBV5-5 TGTGCCAGCAGTCTGCTGCCCCTCATCTCTGGAAACACCATATATTTT CASSLLPLISGNTIYF
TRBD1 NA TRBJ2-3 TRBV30 TGTGCCTGGAGTGTAGGGGCAGGGGGCGACACAGATACGCAGTATTTT CAWSVGAGGDTDTQYF
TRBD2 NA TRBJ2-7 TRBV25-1 TGTGCCAGCAGTACCCCGGTGGGCGGGAGGACTTCCTACGAGCAGTACTTC CASSTPVGGRTSYEQYF
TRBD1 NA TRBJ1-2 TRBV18 TGTGCCAGCTCATCAGGGACAGGGGGCGTTGGCTACACCTTC CASSSGTGGVGYTF
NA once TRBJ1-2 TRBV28 TGTGCCAGCAGTCTACAGGGCTATGGCTACACCTTC CASSLQGYGYTF
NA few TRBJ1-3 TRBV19 TGTGCCAGTAGTCCCCAGGGGAGCGCCACCATATATTTT CASSPQGSATIYF
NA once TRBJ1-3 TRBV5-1 TGCGCCAGCAGCTTAACCGGGACTTCAGGAAACACCATATATTTT CASSLTGTSGNTIYF
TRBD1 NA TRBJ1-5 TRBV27 TGTGCCAGCAGACCCACAGGGGGGGCTCAGCCCCAGCATTTT CASRPTGGAQPQHF
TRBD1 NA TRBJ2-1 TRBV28 TGTGCCAGCAGCACCCCAGGACAGGGGGCGTATGAGCAGTTCTTC CASSTPGQGAYEQFF
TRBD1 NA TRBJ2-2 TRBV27 TGTGCCAGCAGTAAGTGGACAGGGGATCGGACCGGGGAGCTGTTTTTT CASSKWTGDRTGELFF
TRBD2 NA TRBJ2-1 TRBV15 TGTGCCACCAGCAGGTTAGCTAGCGGGAGGGATAGGGACGAGCCGTTCTTC CATSRLASGRDRDEPFF
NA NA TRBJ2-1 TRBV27 TGTGCCAGCAGTTTGTCAGGGCGCTACAATGAGCAGTTCTTC CASSLSGRYNEQFF
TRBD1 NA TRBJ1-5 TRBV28 TGTGCCAGCACCTTGGACAGGGTGAATCAGCCCCAGCATTTT CASTLDRVNQPQHF
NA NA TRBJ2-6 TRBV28 TGTGCCAGCAGAAGATCGGGATCTGGGGCCAACGTCCTGACTTTC CASRRSGSGANVLTF
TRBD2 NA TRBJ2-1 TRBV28 TGTGCCAGCAGTTTAAGTTTGCTAGCGGTACAAATGAAATTTTACAATGAGCAGTTCTTC CASSLSLLAVQMKFYNEQFF
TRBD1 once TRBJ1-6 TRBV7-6 TGTGCCAGCAGCCTATCAATACAGGGGAATTCACCCCTCCACTTT CASSLSIQGNSPLHF
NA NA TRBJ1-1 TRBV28 TGTGCCAGCAGTCTTGGGGAAAGGGGTGAAGCTTTCTTT CASSLGERGEAFF
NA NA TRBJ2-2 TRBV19 TGTGCCAGTAGTATTAGGCGCACCGGGGAGCTGTTTTTT CASSIRRTGELFF
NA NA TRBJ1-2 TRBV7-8 TGTGCCAGCAGCCCCATAAACTATGGCTACACCTTC CASSPINYGYTF
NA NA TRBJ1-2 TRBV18 TGTGCCAGCTCACCACCTGCCCTTGGCTACACCTTC CASSPPALGYTF
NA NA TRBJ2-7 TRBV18 TGTGCCAGCTCACCACCGGGGCGGGACGAGCAGTACTTC CASSPPGRDEQYF
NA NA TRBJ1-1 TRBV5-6 TGTGCCAGCAGCGACCAAGGGAATCAGGGAACTGAAGCTTTCTTT CASSDQGNQGTEAFF
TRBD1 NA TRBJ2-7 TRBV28 TGTGCCAGCAGAGCCGGGACAGGGAACTACGAGCAGTACTTC CASRAGTGNYEQYF
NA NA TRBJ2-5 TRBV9 TGTGCCAGCAGCGTAGGCCTCTGGGGAGACAGGGGAGCGGGAGGACAAGAGACCCAGTACTTC CASSVGLWGDRGAGGQETQYF
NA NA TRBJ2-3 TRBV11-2 TGTGCCAGCAGCCCGTACCACAGGGTCGGGCTGACAGATACGCAGTATTTT CASSPYHRVGLTDTQYF
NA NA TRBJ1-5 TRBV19 TGTGCCAGTAGTATCGGGTTCGCGGGGATGGATCAGCCCCAGCATTTT CASSIGFAGMDQPQHF
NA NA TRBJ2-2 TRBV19 TGTGCCAGTAGTATCTTGGGGCAGGCGAACACCGGGGAGCTGTTTTTT CASSILGQANTGELFF
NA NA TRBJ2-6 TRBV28 TGTGCCAGCGGGGTACTCACGCCTGGGGCCAACGTCCTGACTTTC CASGVLTPGANVLTF
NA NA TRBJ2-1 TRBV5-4 TGTGCCAGCAGCCCGGACATTAGCTCCTACAATGAGCAGTTCTTC CASSPDISSYNEQFF
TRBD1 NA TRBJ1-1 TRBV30 TGTGCCTGGAAGGCCCTCACCGGGACAGGGGGCTTAGAAGCTTTCTTT CAWKALTGTGGLEAFF
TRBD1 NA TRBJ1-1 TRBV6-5 TGTGCCACCAGGGGGAGGACTGAAGCTTTCTTT CATRGRTEAFF
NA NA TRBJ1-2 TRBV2 TGTGCCAGCACGGAGACAGGCGCCTATGGCTACACCTTC CASTETGAYGYTF
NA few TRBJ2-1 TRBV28 TGTGCCAGCAGGGGAAGCAATGAGCAGTTCTTC CASRGSNEQFF
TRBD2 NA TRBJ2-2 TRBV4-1 TGCGCCAGCCGAGAGGGAGGGGTCACCGGGGAGCTGTTTTTT CASREGGVTGELFF
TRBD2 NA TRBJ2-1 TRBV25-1 TGTGCCAGCATGGAGACTAGCGGGAGGTCCTACAATGAGCAGTTCTTC CASMETSGRSYNEQFF
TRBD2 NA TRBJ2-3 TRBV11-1 TGTGCCAGCAGCCAGGGACTAGCGGGAGGGCCTAGCACAGATACGCAGTATTTT CASSQGLAGGPSTDTQYF
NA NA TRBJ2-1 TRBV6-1 TGTGCCAGCAGTGAAGAGCGTCTTTTGGGGTACAATGAGCAGTTCTTC CASSEERLLGYNEQFF
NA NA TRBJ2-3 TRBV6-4 TGTGCCAGCAGTCCGACTGGTAGCACAGATACGCAGTATTTT CASSPTGSTDTQYF
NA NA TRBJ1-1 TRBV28 TGTGCCAGCAGTTTAATTTTGAACACTGAAGCTTTCTTT CASSLILNTEAFF
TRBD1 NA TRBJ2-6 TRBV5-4 TGTGCCAGCAGCCCAACAGGGGGCGCAGGTGGGGCCAACGTCCTGACTTTC CASSPTGGAGGANVLTF
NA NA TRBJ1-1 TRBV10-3 TGTGCCAGCGCTCAGGGGTGGGGCACTGAAGCTTTCTTT CASAQGWGTEAFF
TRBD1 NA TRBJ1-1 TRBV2 TGTGCCAGTCTCACAGGGGGCGGGGGAGCTGAAGCTTTCTTT CASLTGGGGAEAFF
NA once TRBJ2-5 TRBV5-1 TGCGCCAGCAGTTTAGGAAGTAGGACAGAGGGGGAGACCCAGTACTTC CASSLGSRTEGETQYF
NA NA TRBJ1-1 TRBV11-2 TGTGCCAGCAGCGTGGTCGGGGTATGGAACACTGAAGCTTTCTTT CASSVVGVWNTEAFF
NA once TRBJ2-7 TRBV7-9 TGTGCCAGCAGCTTTAACAGGGACAACTACGAGCAGTACTTC CASSFNRDNYEQYF
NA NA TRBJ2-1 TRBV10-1 TGCGCCAGCAGTGATTATAGGGCCAATGAGCAGTTCTTC CASSDYRANEQFF
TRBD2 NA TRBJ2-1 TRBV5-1 TGCGCCAGCAGCCCGGGAACTAGCGGGTATTTGGTGGAGCAGTTCTTC CASSPGTSGYLVEQFF